Listed here is a single TCR beta chain. It was with 60 Vbeta and 13 Jbeta primers that the PCR ran. Method: immunoSEQ multiplex PCR; TCRdb's copy keeps in-frame clones and lacks some. This table holds about 160,000 clones, about 72% found once. This entry is derived from a study of cytomegalovirus exposure and HLA in healthy donors. Looked up from germline, CDR1 is MNHEY and CDR2 is SVGAGI. This CDR3 is 15 amino acids long. The V end was cut by 2 bases, the J end by 4 bases, with 14 bases between. The sequencing sample was made of PBMCs. This chain links TRBV6-5 with TRBJ1-1; TRBD1 might be the D (5 bases). The source of this sequence is a man aged 55 to 70 in good health and CMV-seronegative. This CDR3 reads CASSYDSQGRTEAFF. The CDR3 DNA follows: TGTGCCAGCAGTTACGATTCCCAGGGTCGCACTGAAGCTTTCTTT.